A single sample is the source of the 30 T cell receptor beta chains below, sequenced in a study of breast tumors, draining lymph nodes, adjacent tissues. Samples came from axillary lymph nodes draining the breast cancer. TCRdb fed the multiplex PCR reads into MiXCR, producing one record per CDR3 protein. The sample lists around 230,000 distinct CDR3 sequences, 30% to 35% seen once, with about 3.9% in the top ten. The sample comprised axillary lymph node tissue. These receptors were taken from a female donor with breast cancer. Some clones in this sample may be carry-over from other donors' samples.

This clonotype was seen at least ten times. The chain joins TRBV7-2 to TRBJ1-5; a possible D gene is TRBD1 (5 bases). This CDR3 is built from 15 residues. Trimming shortened V by 1 base and J by 7 bases, and 14 bases separated the two germline ends. Germline lookup yields CDR1 SGHTA and CDR2 FQGNSA. Written as DNA, the CDR3 is TGTGCCAGCAGCTTAGTGGGAGGGGCGGACCAGCCCCAGCATTTT. The encoded protein is CASSLVGGADQPQHF.

The chain has TRBV27 and TRBJ2-7; D gene unclear. The CDR3 consists of 16 residues. Trimming took off 5 bases at V and 3 bases at J, with 20 bases between the two ends. Germline V gene sequence: CDR1 MNHEY, CDR2 SMNVEV (reference sequence). Here the CDR3 DNA reads TGTGCCAGCAGTACTGTTCGGCAGGCTCCTGTCTACGAGCAGTACTTC. Protein sequence: CASSTVRQAPVYEQYF.

Many counts were recorded for this clonotype. This chain joins TRBV10-3 and TRBJ2-3, with a tentative D call TRBD2 (5 bases). This CDR3 is built from 14 residues. With 8 bases removed from V and 1 base from J, the gap between germline ends came to 13 bases. Per germline, CDR1 ENHRY and CDR2 SYGVKD. CDR3 protein: CAISPSSGTDTQYF. The CDR3 bases are TGTGCCATCTCCCCTAGTAGCGGCACAGATACGCAGTATTTT.

This clonotype has a count of ten or more. CDR3 in amino acids: CASSLGTNTQYF. Here the CDR3 DNA reads TGTGCCAGCAGCTTGGGGACAAATACGCAGTATTTT. This chain uses TRBV7-2 with TRBJ2-3; possible D gene TRBD1, 6 bases. V gave up 3 bases and J gave up 7 bases, with 8 bases separating them. The germline CDR1 and CDR2 sequences are SGHTA and FQGNSA. This CDR3 spans 12 amino acids.

This clonotype was recorded a few times. The chain is built from TRBV5-6 and TRBJ2-2; D not resolved. The CDR3 is 15 residues long. The germline gives CDR1 SGHDT, CDR2 YYEEEE. Trimming took 0 bases from V and 8 from J, leaving 14 bases between them. The CDR3 DNA sequence: TGTGCCAGCAGCTTGGTTACCCTGGTCTCGGGGGAGCTGTTTTTT. Translating it yields CASSLVTLVSGELFF.

The CDR3: CASSLGRTGGDYGYTF. The CDR3 DNA reads as TGCGCCAGCAGCTTGGGCAGGACAGGGGGCGACTATGGCTACACCTTC. The chain couples TRBV5-1 to TRBJ1-2, with 11 bases fitting TRBD1. In germline, CDR1 is SGHRS, CDR2 YFSETQ. The CDR3 extends over 16 amino acids. J gave up 3 bases and V 0 bases, and 4 bases lay outside the gene matches.

Note on this clonotype: Just one base apart from a much larger clone, this may be a read error. The chain carries TRBV20-1 and TRBJ2-1; TRBD2 matches 8 bases. The V gene's germline CDR1 is DFQATT and CDR2 SNEGSKA (reference sequence). The CDR3 runs 13 residues. DNA of the CDR3: TGCAGTGCTAAGCGAGCGGGAGTTAATGCGCAGTTCTTC. Translation: CSAKRAGVNAQFF.

This clonotype was observed a handful of times. The gene calls are TRBV7-2 and TRBJ2-2; D is perhaps TRBD2 (6 bases). Trimming took off 5 bases at V and 5 bases at J, with 18 bases between the two ends. Germline V gene data show CDR1 as SGHTA and CDR2 as FQGNSA. This CDR3 is built from 16 residues. In DNA, the CDR3 is TGTGCCAGCAGCCAATGGGCCCAGGCGGGAACCGGGGAGCTGTTTTTT. It specifies CASSQWAQAGTGELFF.

The rearrangement joins TRBV6-5 to TRBJ2-2; D is possibly TRBD1 or TRBD2 (7 bases each). Germline V gene data show CDR1 as MNHEY and CDR2 as SVGAGI. Trimming pared 6 bases from V and 5 bases from J, leaving 16 bases between. This CDR3 comprises 15 residues. The CDR3: CASSPGGVGTGELFF. The CDR3 DNA reads as TGTGCCAGCAGCCCAGGGGGGGTTGGTACCGGGGAGCTGTTTTTT.

The CDR3 spells CASSPGGLQETQYF. As DNA, the CDR3 is TGCGCCAGCAGCCCCGGCGGCCTCCAAGAGACCCAGTACTTC. The V and J genes are TRBV5-1 and TRBJ2-5; no reliable D call. Germline CDR1 and CDR2: SGHRS and YFSETQ. CDR3 size: 14 residues. The V and J ends lost 4 bases and 1 base respectively, with 11 bases between them.

On this clonotype itself: This sequence may be a read error, since a much larger clone differs from it by one base. V and J are TRBV9 and TRBJ2-2; TRBD2 matches at 7 bases. With 7 bases clipped from V and 2 bases from J, the junction kept 5 bases outside the gene matches. There are 14 residues in the CDR3. Germline V lookup: CDR1 SGDLS, CDR2 YYNGEE. CDR3 in amino acids: CASAGGTNTGELFF. In DNA form, the CDR3 reads TGTGCCAGCGCCGGGGGGACCAACACCGGGGAGCTGTTTTTT.

Ten or more counts support this clonotype. This chain joins TRBV5-1 and TRBJ2-3; TRBD2 matches at 7 bases. The CDR3 loop spans 15 amino acids. The junction had 9 bases not matched to a gene; V was cut back by 4 bases and J by 4 bases. CDR1 is SGHRS and CDR2 is YFSETQ in the germline V gene. The CDR3 DNA reads TGCGCCAGCAGCCCAGGACTAGGGGCCGCAGATACGCAGTATTTT. The encoded protein is CASSPGLGAADTQYF.

This clonotype was counted at least ten times. The chain joins TRBV6-5 to TRBJ2-1; D unclear. Germline-derived CDR1 and CDR2 are MNHEY and SVGAGI. Trimming stripped 2 bases from V and 4 bases from J, with 9 bases between. This CDR3 contains 14 residues. CDR3 loop: CASSYKGFYNEQFF. Here the CDR3 DNA reads TGTGCCAGCAGTTACAAGGGATTTTACAATGAGCAGTTCTTC.

V gene TRBV19 combines with J gene TRBJ1-6, with D perhaps TRBD1 (5 bases). The germline V gene has CDR1 LNHDA and CDR2 SQIVND (reference sequence). Trimming cost V 2 bases and J 7 bases, with 18 bases left between them. The CDR3 length is 17 residues. The CDR3 DNA reads TGTGCCAGTAGTATAAGCGGGACCGTGCTGCTAAATTCACCCCTCCACTTT. It specifies CASSISGTVLLNSPLHF. The entire variable domain, with the rest obtained from reference TRBV19 and TRBJ1-6, is as follows: DGGITQSPKYLFRKEGQNVTLSCEQNLNHDAMYWYRQDPGQGLRLIYYSQIVNDFQKGDIAEGYSVSREKKESFPLTVTSAQKNPTAFYLCASSISGTVLLNSPLHFGNGTRLTVT.

V and J are TRBV7-2 and TRBJ2-6; weak D call: TRBD2 (6 bases). V lost 1 base and J lost 10, with 11 bases in between. The CDR3 contains 14 residues. CDR1 and CDR2 from the germline V gene are SGHTA and FQGNSA. This CDR3 is CASSLGTGDNVLTF. The DNA of the CDR3 is TGTGCCAGCAGCTTAGGAACGGGGGATAACGTCCTGACTTTC.

V gene TRBV7-9 combines with J gene TRBJ1-3; 7 bases line up with TRBD1. The V segment lost 4 bases and the J segment 0 bases; nucleotides outside the gene matches: 9. The CDR3 totals 17 residues. Germline V gene data show CDR1 as SEHNR and CDR2 as FQNEAQ (reference sequence). The CDR3 nucleotides read TGTGCCAGCAGCTCATGGACAGGTCGTCGCTCTGGAAACACCATATATTTT. As protein: CASSSWTGRRSGNTIYF. Looking up the rest from reference TRBV7-9 and TRBJ1-3 gives the full variable domain: DTGVSQNPRHKITKRGQNVTFRCDPISEHNRLYWYRQTLGQGPEFLTYFQNEAQLEKSRLLSDRFSAERPKGSFSTLEIQRTEQGDSAMYLCASSSWTGRRSGNTIYFGEGSWLTVV.

This clonotype was seen repeatedly, ten times or more. This chain joins TRBV30 and TRBJ1-4, with D possibly being TRBD1 (5 bases). The CDR3 has 13 residues. Between the trimmed V and J ends, which lost 5 bases and 7 bases, there was a span of 14 bases. Germline V gene lookup returns CDR1 GTSNPN and CDR2 SVGIG (reference sequence). The DNA of the CDR3 is TGTGCCTGGGCTACAGGCCTCCGTGAAAAACTGTTTTTT. It is translated as CAWATGLREKLFF.

The V gene is TRBV7-2, the J gene TRBJ2-3, with 13 positions matching TRBD2. Germline V gene data show CDR1 as SGHTA and CDR2 as FQGNSA. V dropped 2 bases and J dropped 15; count of bases not matched to a gene: 5. This CDR3 region has 13 residues. CDR3 sequence (DNA): TGTGCCAGCAGCTTACCGGGACTAGCGGGGCGATATTTT. It encodes CASSLPGLAGRYF.

This clonotype was observed once. The gene calls are TRBV4-3 and TRBJ1-6, with 11 bases fitting TRBD1. The CDR3 runs to 16 residues. Unmatched junction bases numbered 5, after V lost 0 bases and J lost 10 bases. The V gene's germline CDR1 is LGHNA and CDR2 YSLEER. The CDR3, as DNA: TGCGCCAGCAGCCAAGATCCGGACAGGGGGCACTCACCCCTCCACTTT. Protein sequence: CASSQDPDRGHSPLHF.

This sequence joins TRBV5-8 and TRBJ2-3; 7 positions match TRBD1. J was trimmed by 5 bases and V by 7 bases; bases with no gene match: 10. This CDR3 comprises 14 residues. Germline lookup yields CDR1 SGHTS and CDR2 YDEGEE. The CDR3 DNA is TGTGCCAGCCGGTCGGGGACAGTGGGAGATACGCAGTATTTT. It translates to CASRSGTVGDTQYF.

The chain carries TRBV7-9 and TRBJ1-6; 7 nucleotides line up with TRBD1. Germline V CDR1 and CDR2: SEHNR, FQNEAQ (reference sequence). The ends lost 2 bases at V and 13 bases at J; junction bases unmatched: 2. The CDR3 is 12 residues long. The CDR3, as DNA: TGTGCCAGCAGCTTAACAGGGGAGCCCCTCCACTTT. Its translation is CASSLTGEPLHF.

The chain links TRBV7-2 to TRBJ2-7, with 12 bases aligning to TRBD2. V lost 0 bases and J lost 4; bases outside the gene matches: 4. Germline CDR1 reads SGHTA; CDR2 reads FQGNSA. CDR3 length equals 16 residues. This CDR3 is CASSLAGLAGWYEQYF. The CDR3 region has the DNA TGTGCCAGCAGCTTAGCAGGACTAGCGGGGTGGTACGAGCAGTACTTC.

This clonotype was picked up many times. CDR3 coding DNA: TGCGCCAGCAGCAGGGACAGCGGAAACACCATATATTTT. Its protein product is CASSRDSGNTIYF. The chain carries TRBV5-1 and TRBJ1-3; 7 nucleotides align to TRBD1. Trimming took 4 bases from V and 4 from J; bases not matched to a gene: 2. From germline, CDR1 is SGHRS and CDR2 YFSETQ. This CDR3 is built from 13 residues.

This clonotype was seen at least ten times. This chain joins TRBV20-1 and TRBJ2-5, with D unresolved. Germline-derived CDR1 and CDR2 are DFQATT and SNEGSKA (reference sequence). V lost 3 bases and J lost 3, with 5 bases in between. The CDR3 is made up of 11 amino acids. Here the CDR3 reads CSASTEETQYF. The CDR3 DNA sequence: TGCAGTGCTAGTACGGAAGAGACCCAGTACTTC.

This clonotype was recorded many times. The V and J genes are TRBV12-3 or TRBV12-4 and TRBJ1-5, with D perhaps matching TRBD1 (5 bases). V shed 5 bases and J shed 4 bases, with 15 bases lying between them. The CDR3 has 15 residues. CDR3 amino acids: CASSTWGEINQPQHF. Written as DNA, the CDR3 is TGTGCCAGCAGTACCTGGGGGGAAATTAATCAGCCCCAGCATTTT.

This clonotype was recorded at least ten times. The rearrangement joins TRBV20-1 to TRBJ1-6; possibly TRBD1 for D (6 bases). Trimming took 1 base from V and 7 from J, leaving 14 bases between them. Germline CDR1 and CDR2: DFQATT and SNEGSKA (reference sequence). The CDR3 length is 15 residues. The CDR3 DNA follows: TGCAGTGCTAGAGTGGTTGGTCAGGGGAATTCACCCCTCCACTTT. Translating gives CSARVVGQGNSPLHF.

This clonotype was counted many times. The CDR3 region has the DNA TGTGCCAGCAAAGGGGGACAGGGTCAAGAGACCCAGTACTTC. Translating gives CASKGGQGQETQYF. The rearrangement joins TRBV2 to TRBJ2-5; TRBD1 matches 9 bases. This CDR3 comprises 14 residues. Trimming at V came to 7 bases and at J to 2 bases, leaving 5 bases not matched to a gene. Germline CDR1 SNHLY, CDR2 FYNNEI.

This clonotype showed up many times. The chain has TRBV4-2 and TRBJ2-7, with TRBD2 matching 10 bases. Trimming at V came to 1 base and at J to 4 bases, leaving 4 bases not matched to a gene. Germline values: CDR1 LGHNA, CDR2 YNFKEQ. The length of the CDR3 is 15 residues. The CDR3 nucleotides read TGTGCCAGCAGCCAAGCTAGCGGGAGTGGTTACGAGCAGTACTTC. Translated, it gives CASSQASGSGYEQYF.

This clonotype was picked up a small number of times. V gene TRBV7-6 combines with J gene TRBJ2-1, with 7 bases identical to TRBD1. V shed 1 base, J shed 7 bases, and the junction held 1 base outside the gene matches. From germline, CDR1 is SGHVS and CDR2 FNYEAQ. This CDR3 comprises 13 residues. CDR3 nucleotides: TGTGCCAGCAGCTTAGTGACAGGGAATGAGCAGTTCTTC. Translating gives CASSLVTGNEQFF.

This clonotype was detected ten times or more. The J gene is TRBJ2-5, the V gene TRBV15, with 9 bases matching TRBD2. Germline V CDR1 and CDR2: LNHNV, YYDKDF (reference sequence). This CDR3 has 14 residues. V shed 4 bases, J shed 3 bases, and the junction held 3 bases outside the gene matches. The CDR3 DNA follows: TGTGCCACCAGCAAAGGCGGGGGGGAAGAGACCCAGTACTTC. Translating it yields CATSKGGGEETQYF.